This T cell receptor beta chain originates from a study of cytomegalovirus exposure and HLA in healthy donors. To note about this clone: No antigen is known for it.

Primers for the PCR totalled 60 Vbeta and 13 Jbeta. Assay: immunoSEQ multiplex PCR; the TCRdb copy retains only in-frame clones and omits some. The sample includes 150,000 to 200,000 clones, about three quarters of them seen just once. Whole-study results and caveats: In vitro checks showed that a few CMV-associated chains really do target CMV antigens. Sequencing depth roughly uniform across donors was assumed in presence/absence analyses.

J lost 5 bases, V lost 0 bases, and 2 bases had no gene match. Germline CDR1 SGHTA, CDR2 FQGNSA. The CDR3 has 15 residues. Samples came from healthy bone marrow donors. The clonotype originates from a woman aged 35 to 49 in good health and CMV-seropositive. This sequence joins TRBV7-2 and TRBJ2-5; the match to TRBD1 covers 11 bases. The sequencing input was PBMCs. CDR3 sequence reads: CASSLAGTGGETQYF. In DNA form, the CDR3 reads TGTGCCAGCAGCTTAGCCGGGACAGGGGGGGAGACCCAGTACTTC.